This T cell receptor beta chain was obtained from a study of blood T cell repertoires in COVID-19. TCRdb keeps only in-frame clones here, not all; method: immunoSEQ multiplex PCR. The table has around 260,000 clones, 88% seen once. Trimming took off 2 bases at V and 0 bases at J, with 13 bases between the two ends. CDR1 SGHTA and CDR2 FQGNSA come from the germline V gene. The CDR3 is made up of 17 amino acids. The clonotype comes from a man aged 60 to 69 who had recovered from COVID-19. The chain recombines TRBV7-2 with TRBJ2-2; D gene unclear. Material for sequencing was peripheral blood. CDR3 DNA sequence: TGTGCCAGCAGCTTAAAAGTGGCGGTCGCGAACACCGGGGAGCTGTTTTTT. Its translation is CASSLKVAVANTGELFF.